These T cell receptor beta chains were read from a single sample in a study of T-cell memory formation after mild COVID-19. TCRdb itself ran the 5' RACE reads through MiXCR, one entry per CDR3 protein. The sample includes under 250,000 distinct CDR3 sequences, 8% to 9.5% seen only once; the top ten take approximately 20%. Material: PBMCs or a T cell subset sorted from them (not recorded which). These receptors were taken from a man aged 18 to 29 who had mild COVID-19 (a few samples of this study predate the infection). Cell type and time point are not known. Each CDR3 is given with its conserved first and last residue. The order of the fields is V gene, D gene, clone size, J gene, CDR3 DNA, CDR3 protein. D genes are given only for firm matches. The size of a clone is reported for some rows only, either as once, few or many, or as a class for expanded clones.

TRBV6-2/TRBV6-3	-	-	TRBJ1-5	TGTGCCAGCAGTTACATTGGACAGCGAGGCAATCAGCCCCAGCATTTT	CASSYIGQRGNQPQHF
TRBV7-9	-	-	TRBJ1-1	TGTGCCAGCAGCCCTAGCGGGCAGCGGACGGAAGCTTTCTTT	CASSPSGQRTEAFF
TRBV9	TRBD2	-	TRBJ2-7	TGTGCCAGCAGCCCCCGGACTAGCGACTACGAGCAGTACTTC	CASSPRTSDYEQYF
TRBV4-2	-	-	TRBJ2-7	TGTGCCAGCAGCCGAAGGGGCCATACTGGTAGCTCCTACGAGCAGTACTTC	CASSRRGHTGSSYEQYF
TRBV4-1	-	-	TRBJ2-7	TGCGCCAGCAGCCAAGGGAGGGCGACAGGCGGTAGCTCCTACGAGCAGTACTTC	CASSQGRATGGSSYEQYF
TRBV6-5	-	many	TRBJ2-5	TGTGCCAGCAGTCGACGGGAGACCCAGTACTTC	CASSRRETQYF
TRBV7-2	TRBD2	few	TRBJ2-7	TGTGCCAGCAGCTTAGTTAGCGGGGGCCAGGAGCAGTACTTC	CASSLVSGGQEQYF
TRBV6-5	-	-	TRBJ1-1	TGTGCCAGCAACCTAAGAAGGGGCGCTGAAGCTTTCTTT	CASNLRRGAEAFF
TRBV5-1	-	few	TRBJ1-5	TGCGCCAGCAGCTTGGGGTCAGGCCCCAATCAGCCCCAGCATTTT	CASSLGSGPNQPQHF
TRBV24-1	TRBD1	few	TRBJ1-2	TGTGCCACCAGTGACCCGAGGACAGGGGGTGTCGATGGCTACACCTTC	CATSDPRTGGVDGYTF
TRBV2	-	few	TRBJ1-5	TGTGCCAGCAGTGGGGAGGCTAGGATTCAGCCCCAGCATTTT	CASSGEARIQPQHF
TRBV14	-	-	TRBJ2-1	TGTGCCAGCAGCCAAGATGGCATCCGGTGGGGCAAGTTCTTC	CASSQDGIRWGKFF
TRBV7-9	TRBD2	-	TRBJ2-5	TGTGCCAGCAGCTTAGCCGGGACTAGGCAGGAGACCCAGTACTTC	CASSLAGTRQETQYF
TRBV4-1	-	-	TRBJ1-1	TGCGCCAGCAGCCAAGTCCGAAGGGACCTTAGGGCTGAAGCTTTCTTT	CASSQVRRDLRAEAFF
TRBV2	-	few	TRBJ2-3	TGTGCCAGCAGTGAATCAGATACGCAGTATTTT	CASSESDTQYF
TRBV20-1	TRBD1	-	TRBJ1-4	TGCAGTGCTAGGCGGGGACAGGGCGAAGAAAAACTGTTTTTT	CSARRGQGEEKLFF
TRBV5-1	TRBD2	many	TRBJ2-1	TGCGCCAGCAGCTGGACTAGCGGGGGCCCCAATGAGCAGTTCTTC	CASSWTSGGPNEQFF
TRBV4-1	TRBD2	-	TRBJ2-3	TGCGCCAGCAGCCAAGATGAGGCTAGCGGGGGGTTCGTTTTCCAGTATTTT	CASSQDEASGGFVFQYF
TRBV5-1	TRBD2	few	TRBJ2-3	TGCGCCAGCAGCTTGGTAGCGGGGGTCGGCACAGATACGCAGTATTTT	CASSLVAGVGTDTQYF
TRBV4-3	-	few	TRBJ1-6	TGCGCCAGCAGCCACGAGCACTTGGTGAATTCACCCCTCCACTTT	CASSHEHLVNSPLHF
TRBV20-1	-	few	TRBJ1-5	TGCAGTGCTGGACGCCCGGGACGGACGGGATCAGCCCAGCATTTT	CSAGRPGRTGSAQHF
TRBV6-6	-	many	TRBJ2-1	TGTGCCAGCAGTTATGGGTTCGATGAGCAGTTCTTC	CASSYGFDEQFF
TRBV29-1	-	-	TRBJ2-5	TGCAGCGTTGAGGGGGGAAGGGTCGGGGAGACCCAGTACTTC	CSVEGGRVGETQYF
TRBV11-3	-	many	TRBJ2-5	TGTGCCAGCAGCTTAGATCTCGCTAAGCAAGAGACCCAGTACTTC	CASSLDLAKQETQYF
TRBV7-3	-	many	TRBJ1-1	TGTGCCAGCAGCTTAGAGAGGAACACTGAAGCTTTCTTT	CASSLERNTEAFF
TRBV29-1	-	few	TRBJ1-6	TGCAGCGTCGCCGGGGGTACTGGGAATTCACCCCTCCACTTT	CSVAGGTGNSPLHF
TRBV20-1	-	-	TRBJ1-1	TGCAGTGCCTGGTGGACGGGGAACACTGAAGCTTTCTTT	CSAWWTGNTEAFF
TRBV5-1	-	-	TRBJ1-1	TGCGCCAGCAGATCGAGTACAGGGATGAACACTGAAGCTTTCTTT	CASRSSTGMNTEAFF
TRBV23-1	-	-	TRBJ2-3	TGCGCCAGCACCCTGCTCGATACGCAGTATTTT	CASTLLDTQYF
TRBV29-1	-	few	TRBJ1-1	TGCAGCGTTGAAGATCGTGGCCGGACTGAAGCTTTCTTT	CSVEDRGRTEAFF
TRBV5-1	TRBD1	few	TRBJ2-7	TGCGCCAGCAGCTTGGCCGCGACAGGGGCCTTCGAGCAGTACTTC	CASSLAATGAFEQYF
TRBV15	-	-	TRBJ2-5	TGTGCCACCAGCAGAGCCGGACTAGAGACCCAGTACTTC	CATSRAGLETQYF
TRBV6-5	TRBD1	-	TRBJ1-1	TGTGCCACACAGGGGGTCGGAACTGAAGCTTTCTTT	CATQGVGTEAFF
TRBV5-1	-	-	TRBJ2-5	TGCGCCAGCAGCTGGGGCCAGGCGGAGACCCAGTACTTC	CASSWGQAETQYF
TRBV4-1	-	-	TRBJ2-5	TGCGCCAGCAGCCAAGAACAGTCCGGTTTGAGAGAGACCCAGTACTTC	CASSQEQSGLRETQYF
TRBV10-3	-	-	TRBJ2-1	TGTGCCATCAGTGATCAGTCTGAGCAGTTCTTC	CAISDQSEQFF
TRBV20-1	-	-	TRBJ2-3	TGCAGTGCTAGAGGCAGGCGAACGACTAGGGGGACCACAGATACGCAGTATTTT	CSARGRRTTRGTTDTQYF
TRBV7-2	TRBD1	-	TRBJ1-5	TGTGCCAGCAGCTTCGGGACAGGGGGGACCCAGCATTTT	CASSFGTGGTQHF
TRBV7-9	-	-	TRBJ2-1	TGTGCCAGCAGCTTTCGTATTTGGCAGTTCTTC	CASSFRIWQFF
TRBV9	TRBD1	many	TRBJ2-3	TGTGCCAGCAGCGACCGGGACAGGCTCCTTAATACGCAGTATTTT	CASSDRDRLLNTQYF